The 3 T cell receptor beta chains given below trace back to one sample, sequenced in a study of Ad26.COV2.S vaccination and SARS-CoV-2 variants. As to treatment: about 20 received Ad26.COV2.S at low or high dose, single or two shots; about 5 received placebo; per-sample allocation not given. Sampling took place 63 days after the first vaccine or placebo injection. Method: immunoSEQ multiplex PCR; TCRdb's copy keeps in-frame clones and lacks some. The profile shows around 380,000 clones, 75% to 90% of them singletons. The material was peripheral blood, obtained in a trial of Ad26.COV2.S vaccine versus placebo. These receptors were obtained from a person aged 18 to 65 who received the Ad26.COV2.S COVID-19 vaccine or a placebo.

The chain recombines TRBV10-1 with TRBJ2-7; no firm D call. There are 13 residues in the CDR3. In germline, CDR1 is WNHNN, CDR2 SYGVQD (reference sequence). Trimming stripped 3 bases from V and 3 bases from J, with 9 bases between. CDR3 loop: CASSEIGSYEQYF. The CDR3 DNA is TGCGCCAGCAGTGAAATTGGCAGCTACGAGCAGTACTTC.

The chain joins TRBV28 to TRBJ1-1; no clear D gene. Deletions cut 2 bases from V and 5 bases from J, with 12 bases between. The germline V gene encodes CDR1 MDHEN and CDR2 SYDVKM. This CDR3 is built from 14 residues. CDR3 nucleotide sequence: TGTGCCAGCAGTTTAGAGGGCATGGGGACTGAAGCTTTCTTT. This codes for CASSLEGMGTEAFF.

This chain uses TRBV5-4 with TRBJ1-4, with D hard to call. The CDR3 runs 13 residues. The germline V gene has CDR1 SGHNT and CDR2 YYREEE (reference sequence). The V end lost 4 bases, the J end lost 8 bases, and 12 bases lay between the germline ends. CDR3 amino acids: CASSRYLGEKLFF. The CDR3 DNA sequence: TGTGCCAGCAGCCGCTATTTGGGCGAAAAACTGTTTTTT.